This is a list of T cell receptor beta chains from one sample in a study of T-cell reconstitution after alpha-beta-depleted transplantation in children. Each CDR3 protein gets one entry after TCRdb re-called the PCR reads with MiXCR. The sample includes some 550,000 distinct CDR3 sequences, under 30% of them seen just once. The material sequenced was PBMCs, mostly from graft donor cells, taken 360 days after TCRalphabeta/CD19-depleted stem cell transplant. All receptors come from a boy younger than two who had a stem cell transplant for acute myeloid leukemia, so the T cells may come from the graft donor. Both conserved end residues are part of each CDR3. The D gene is left open where the match is weak.

v_gene	j_gene	len	d_gene	CDR3aa
TRBV21-1	TRBJ1-2	14	.	CANTDRGQCYGYTF
TRBV5-5	TRBJ1-1	14	.	CASSLWVPNTEAFF
TRBV7-9	TRBJ2-1	15	TRBD1	CASSPPRDRYNEQFF
TRBV12-3/TRBV12-4	TRBJ1-2	13	TRBD1	CASTRTGSYGYTF
TRBV29-1	TRBJ2-1	13	TRBD1	CSVDRASYNEQFF
TRBV5-5	TRBJ2-7	14	TRBD1	CASSSGTEVAEQYF
TRBV12-3/TRBV12-4	TRBJ2-2	15	TRBD1	CASSFGTGVSGELFF
TRBV29-1	TRBJ2-6	13	.	CSVDGPGANVLTF
TRBV7-2	TRBJ2-1	14	.	CASSLEQLYNEQFF
TRBV11-2	TRBJ1-2	12	.	CASSPGSFGYTF
TRBV18	TRBJ2-3	15	.	CASSPPVRSTDTQYF
TRBV27	TRBJ1-1	12	.	CASIGPNTEAFF
TRBV6-2/TRBV6-3	TRBJ1-2	18	.	CASSYSLGSGTANYGYTF
TRBV5-1	TRBJ2-7	12	.	CASRGQHYEQYF
TRBV5-6	TRBJ2-5	16	TRBD1	CASSLAAGTGAETQYF
TRBV4-3	TRBJ2-2	17	TRBD2	CASSQDETSGNTGELFF
TRBV27	TRBJ2-2	16	TRBD2	CASSLLAGGNTGELFF
TRBV28	TRBJ2-3	14	.	CASSLYRGTDTQYF
TRBV21-1	TRBJ2-7	14	.	CASRRGAGTYEQYF
TRBV12-5	TRBJ1-1	14	.	CASGLAGVGTEAFF
TRBV20-1	TRBJ2-1	14	TRBD1	CSASYEGAYNEQFF
TRBV20-1	TRBJ1-2	14	.	CSARSGRANYGYTF
TRBV20-1	TRBJ2-7	18	TRBD1	CSARDALGDRGQIYEQYF
TRBV6-2/TRBV6-3	TRBJ2-2	18	TRBD2	CASSYGVSGGHDTGELFF
TRBV12-3/TRBV12-4	TRBJ2-1	18	.	CASIRDSPPPSSYNEQFF
TRBV5-6	TRBJ2-3	13	TRBD2	CASTSGGIDTQYF
TRBV7-2	TRBJ2-7	17	TRBD2	CASSLAALAGGQSEQYF
TRBV20-1	TRBJ1-2	13	.	CSARIDLNYGYTF
TRBV10-2	TRBJ2-2	14	TRBD1	CASRQGGLTGELFF
TRBV5-1	TRBJ2-1	15	TRBD1	CASSLGQGVNNEQFF
TRBV6-1	TRBJ2-2	13	.	CASNKRATGELFF
TRBV15	TRBJ2-1	15	TRBD2	CATSRAGGARNEQFF
TRBV5-1	TRBJ1-2	14	TRBD1	CASSPTGNHYGYTF
TRBV28	TRBJ2-1	15	.	CASRYRVPSYNEQFF
TRBV12-3/TRBV12-4	TRBJ2-1	16	.	CASSFVQGPPHNEQFF
TRBV5-1	TRBJ2-7	13	.	CASSSEVGRALHF
TRBV28	TRBJ1-1	13	.	CASNWAGDTEAFF
TRBV24-1	TRBJ1-1	12	TRBD1	CATRDRGVRAFF
TRBV6-4	TRBJ2-1	12	.	CASSDSRGEQFF
TRBV6-1	TRBJ2-3	14	.	CASKTGHFRDTQYF
TRBV7-9	TRBJ1-2	14	.	CASSFSQSNYGYTF
TRBV20-1	TRBJ2-3	15	.	CSAKRGPRKAHTQYF
TRBV6-5	TRBJ2-7	15	.	CASSYSIYGLREQYF
TRBV24-1	TRBJ2-5	16	TRBD2	CATSDLSGATQETQYF
TRBV28	TRBJ2-3	15	.	CASSPYWGRADTQYF
TRBV7-2	TRBJ2-5	16	.	CASSSGSVRGQETQYF
TRBV6-2/TRBV6-3	TRBJ2-2	15	TRBD1	CASSYTGQGTGELFF
TRBV2	TRBJ2-5	15	.	CASSTAPGSEETQYF
TRBV20-1	TRBJ2-5	14	.	CSARDLERPETQYF
TRBV12-5	TRBJ2-5	15	TRBD1	CASGSHWTGRETQYF
TRBV7-2	TRBJ2-3	17	.	CASSHGGLKLSTDTQYF
TRBV27	TRBJ1-1	13	TRBD1	CASSPHRGGEAFF
TRBV4-3	TRBJ2-3	14	.	CASSQGRGADTQYF